This T cell receptor beta chain was identified during a study of blood T cell repertoires in COVID-19. Study-level background: Sites in the United States, Italy and Spain provided acute and convalescent COVID-19 samples. Sample material is recorded as cDNA or gDNA derived from T cells, B-cell-depleted T cells, or PBMCs.

Original processing methods: Nucleated cell counts were estimated from reference gene primer amplification. The repertoire was sequenced with immunoSEQ multiplex PCR; TCRdb's copy has only in-frame clones and lacks some. V and J calls and clone size are copied from that table; D and trimming were computed from the DNA. The sample carries more than 65,000 clones, around 76% recorded once. Trimming cost V 8 bases and J 7 bases; bases outside gene matches: 11. This CDR3 spans 15 amino acids. The germline gives CDR1 MNHEY, CDR2 SVGAGI. This chain joins TRBV6-5 and TRBJ1-4; 9 bases are a match to TRBD1. The receptor was isolated from an elderly woman with active or convalescent COVID-19. Material for sequencing was peripheral blood. CDR3 region: CASGPGTGFGEKLFF. The DNA of the CDR3 is TGTGCCAGCGGTCCCGGGACAGGGTTCGGTGAAAAACTGTTTTTT.